Sequencing of this T cell receptor beta chain was carried out in a study of beta chain features in type 1 diabetes. General study findings and limits: Type 1 diabetes patients showed a moderate but significant shortening of TCRB CDR3s in all four CD4+ subsets.

With 2 bases removed from V and 4 bases from J, the gap between germline ends came to 8 bases. CDR1 is ENHRY and CDR2 is SYGVKD in the germline V gene. The CDR3 covers 13 residues. The investigators reverse transcribed all of the isolated RNA, so they sequenced expressed TCRB transcripts. Only in-frame clones appear in the TCRdb table, and some are missing; sequencing was by immunoSEQ multiplex PCR. Of 150,000 or so clones in the sample, about a tenth were seen once. This clone was found once. Its antigen is unidentified. This sequence was found in a young man in good health. The rearrangement joins TRBV10-3 to TRBJ1-2; D perhaps matches TRBD1 (5 bases). The material sequenced was central memory CD4+ T cells from blood. The CDR3 protein is CAISEGHRYGYTF. The CDR3 DNA is TGTGCCATCAGTGAGGGACACCGCTATGGCTACACCTTC.